Listed below are T cell receptor beta chains from one sample, sequenced in a study of shared clonotypes between healthy human individuals. Profiled with immunoSEQ multiplex PCR; TCRdb holds only in-frame clones, not every one. The data contain about 480,000 clones, over 60% of them singletons. Source material: PBMCs. All receptors derive from a woman aged 40 to 49 in good health. Some clones in this sample may be carry-over from other donors' samples. Each CDR3 is given with its conserved first and last residue. A D gene is named only where the DNA matches it firmly. Size tells how often a clone was seen (once, few, many) or the class of an expanded clone, and some rows leave it out.

J: TRBJ2-3; D: TRBD2; size: -; V: TRBV10-3; DNA: TGTGCCATCACGGCGGGAGGGGCAGATACGCAGTATTTT; CDR3: CAITAGGADTQYF
J: TRBJ1-4; D: TRBD1; size: -; V: TRBV11-1; DNA: TGTGCCAGCAGCTCCGACAGGGTCGAAAAACTGTTTTTT; CDR3: CASSSDRVEKLFF
J: TRBJ1-4; D: -; size: -; V: TRBV6-1; DNA: TGTGCCAGCAGTGAACAGGTGGCTAATGAAAAACTGTTTTTT; CDR3: CASSEQVANEKLFF
J: TRBJ2-7; D: TRBD1; size: -; V: TRBV28; DNA: TGTGCCAGCAGTTCCCCCGGGACAGGGGACTACGAGCAGTACTTC; CDR3: CASSSPGTGDYEQYF
J: TRBJ2-5; D: -; size: -; V: TRBV2; DNA: TGTGCCAGCAAGCAGAACAGCGGAGAGACCCAGTACTTC; CDR3: CASKQNSGETQYF
J: TRBJ1-1; D: -; size: many; V: TRBV10-3; DNA: TGTGCCACCCTAGGGCAGGGAATGAACACTGAAGCTTTCTTT; CDR3: CATLGQGMNTEAFF
J: TRBJ2-7; D: -; size: -; V: TRBV19; DNA: TGTGCCAGTAGTATAGCAGGGGGGACCTACGAGCAGTACTTC; CDR3: CASSIAGGTYEQYF
J: TRBJ1-2; D: TRBD1; size: once; V: TRBV7-2; DNA: TGTGCCAGCAGGGCGGGTGGGACAGGGACGCGCTACACCTTC; CDR3: CASRAGGTGTRYTF
J: TRBJ1-5; D: TRBD1; size: -; V: TRBV11-2; DNA: TGTGCCAGCAGCCCGGACAGGGATGGGTATCAGCCCCAGCATTTT; CDR3: CASSPDRDGYQPQHF
J: TRBJ2-1; D: -; size: -; V: TRBV7-9; DNA: TGTGCCAGCAGCGTAGGGGCCCCCGGAGGGCCGGGGAATGAGCAGTTCTTC; CDR3: CASSVGAPGGPGNEQFF
J: TRBJ1-1; D: -; size: -; V: TRBV10-3; DNA: TGTGCCATCAGCCGGGACTCCCCGGTAGTAACTGAAGCTTTCTTT; CDR3: CAISRDSPVVTEAFF
J: TRBJ2-3; D: TRBD2; size: -; V: TRBV30; DNA: TGTGCCTGGAGTGAGGGTAGCGGGAGCGGTACGCAGTATTTT; CDR3: CAWSEGSGSGTQYF
J: TRBJ2-3; D: TRBD2; size: -; V: TRBV9; DNA: TGTGCCAGCAGCCCGCGAAGTTCCTATCCGGCTAGCGGGAACGTATCCCTCGCAGATACGCAGTATTTT; CDR3: CASSPRSSYPASGNVSLADTQYF
J: TRBJ1-1; D: -; size: once; V: TRBV19; DNA: TGTGCCAGTAGTATTGAATGGAGCACTGAAGCTTTCTTT; CDR3: CASSIEWSTEAFF
J: TRBJ2-1; D: -; size: -; V: TRBV19; DNA: TGTGCCAGTAGTAGGGACCCCCAAACCAAGGAGCAGTTCTTC; CDR3: CASSRDPQTKEQFF
J: TRBJ2-5; D: TRBD2; size: -; V: TRBV5-4; DNA: TGTGCCAGCAGCTCCTCAGCGGGAGCGGGGGAGACCCAGTACTTC; CDR3: CASSSSAGAGETQYF
J: TRBJ2-1; D: -; size: -; V: TRBV30; DNA: TGTGCCTGGAGTGTAACTACCTACAATGAGCAGTTCTTC; CDR3: CAWSVTTYNEQFF
J: TRBJ2-7; D: -; size: -; V: TRBV18; DNA: TGTGCCAGCTCACCTCCCGGGCTCACCTACGAGCAGTACTTC; CDR3: CASSPPGLTYEQYF
J: TRBJ1-2; D: -; size: many; V: TRBV6-1; DNA: TGTGCCAGCAGTGAAGCGGCGGACAGAGGATTCTATGGCTACACCTTC; CDR3: CASSEAADRGFYGYTF
J: TRBJ1-1; D: TRBD1; size: few; V: TRBV4-1; DNA: TGCGCCAGCAGGCGGGACAGCTCTGAAGCTTTCTTT; CDR3: CASRRDSSEAFF
J: TRBJ2-3; D: -; size: -; V: TRBV5-1; DNA: TGCGCCAGCAGCTTGGACCGGCATAACACAGATACGCAGTATTTT; CDR3: CASSLDRHNTDTQYF
J: TRBJ2-1; D: -; size: -; V: TRBV27; DNA: TGTGCCAGCAGTCACGACAGGCGAAATGAGCAGTTCTTC; CDR3: CASSHDRRNEQFF